This is a list of T cell receptor beta chains from one sample in a study of tumor-infiltrating lymphocytes in primary liver carcinoma. From the multiplex PCR reads, TCRdb called clonotypes with MiXCR, one entry per CDR3 protein. The sample consists of over 40,000 distinct CDR3 sequences, around 82% of them appearing once. The source material was liver tumor tissue from sampling region 5. Source of these receptors: a man aged 35-49 years with primary liver carcinoma and hepatitis B virus infection. CDR3s include the opening cysteine and the closing phenylalanine or tryptophan. The D gene is left open where the match is weak. Clone size is not always given. Where it is, it says once, few, many or a class for expanded clones.

V gene,D gene,clone size,J gene,CDR3 protein,CDR3 DNA
TRBV9,NA,many,TRBJ1-1,CASSPSTLDTEAFF,TGTGCCAGCAGCCCGTCCACCTTGGACACTGAAGCTTTCTTT
TRBV6-6,NA,NA,TRBJ1-1,CASSYRLVSMNTESFF,TGTGCCAGCAGTTACAGGCTCGTCAGCATGAACACCGAATCTTTCTTT
TRBV7-9,TRBD1,NA,TRBJ2-3,CASSSDRDWTDTQYF,TGTGCCAGCAGCTCGGACAGGGACTGGACAGATACGCAGTACTTT
TRBV5-1,NA,NA,TRBJ2-3,CANGSAGSWTDTQYF,TGCGCCAACGGCTCCGCCGGGAGCTGGACAGATACGCAGTATTTT
TRBV6-5,TRBD1,many,TRBJ1-3,CASSHGPRTGIAGNTIYF,TGTGCCAGCAGTCACGGTCCGAGGACAGGGATCGCTGGAAACACCATATATTTT
TRBV10-3,NA,NA,TRBJ2-6,CAISGGQEAGADVLSF,TGTGCCATCAGTGGTGGCCAGGAAGCTGGGGCCGACGTCCTGTCTTTC
TRBV20-1,NA,NA,TRBJ2-1,CSANEFSNEQFF,TGCAGTGCTAACGAGTTTTCGAATGAGCAGTTCTTC
TRBV11-1,TRBD2,NA,TRBJ2-4,CASSFPGTSDIKNIQYF,TGTGCCAGCAGCTTTCCCGGGACTAGTGATATCAAAAACATTCAGTACTTC
TRBV5-4,NA,NA,TRBJ2-7,CASRSQGSSSEQYF,TGTGCCAGCAGGTCCCAAGGGTCATCCTCCGAGCAGTACTTC
TRBV7-9,NA,many,TRBJ2-6,CASSPDRLSSGANVLTF,TGTGCCAGCAGCCCCGACAGGTTAAGCTCTGGGGCCAACGTCCTGACTTTC
TRBV11-1,TRBD2,NA,TRBJ2-1,CARSPRGLAGVGEQSF,TGTGCCAGGAGCCCCCGGGGACTAGCGGGAGTCGGGGAACAGTCCTTC
TRBV12-3/TRBV12-4,TRBD2,NA,TRBJ2-7,CASSLRLAEAHSYGQYF,TGTGCCAGCAGTTTACGGCTAGCGGAGGCCCACTCCTACGGGCAGTACTTC
TRBV11-1,TRBD2,NA,TRBJ2-1,CASSIRKTSRASRFGNGQFF,TGTGCCAGCAGCATACGAAAGACTAGCAGGGCCTCACGGTTCGGCAATGGGCAGTTCTTC
TRBV29-1,NA,medium-sized,TRBJ1-1,CSVAPGWGMNTEAFF,TGCAGCGTTGCCCCGGGATGGGGAATGAACACTGAAGCTTTCTTT
TRBV5-8,NA,NA,TRBJ1-1,CVSSSSDTLRGSNTEAFF,TGTGTCAGCAGCTCCTCAGACACCCTGAGAGGTTCGAACACCGAAGCTTTCTTT
TRBV12-3/TRBV12-4,NA,NA,TRBJ2-7,CASSLQESYEQYF,TGTGCCAGCAGTTTACAGGAGAGCTATGAGCAGTACTTC